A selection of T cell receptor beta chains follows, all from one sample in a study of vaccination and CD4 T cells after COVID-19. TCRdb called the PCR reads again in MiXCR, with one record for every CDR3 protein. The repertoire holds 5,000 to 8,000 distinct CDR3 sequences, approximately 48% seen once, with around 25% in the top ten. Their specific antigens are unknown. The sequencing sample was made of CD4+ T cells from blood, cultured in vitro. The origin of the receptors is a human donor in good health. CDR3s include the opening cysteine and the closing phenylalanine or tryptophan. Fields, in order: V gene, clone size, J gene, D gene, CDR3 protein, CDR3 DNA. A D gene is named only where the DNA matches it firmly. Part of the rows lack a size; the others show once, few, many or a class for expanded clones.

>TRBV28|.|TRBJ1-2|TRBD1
CASSAGQGWFVVDGYTF
TGTGCCAGCAGTGCCGGACAGGGATGGTTTGTAGTTGATGGCTACACCTTC
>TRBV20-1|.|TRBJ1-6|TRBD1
CSAKSTGGRSPPLHF
TGCAGTGCAAAAAGTACAGGGGGCAGGAGCCCACCCCTCCACTTT
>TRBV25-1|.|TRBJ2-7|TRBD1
CASSDPGTGAYEQYF
TGTGCCAGCAGTGACCCCGGGACAGGAGCCTACGAGCAGTACTTC
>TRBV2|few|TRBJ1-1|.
CASSEIYTEAFF
TGTGCCAGCAGTGAAATCTACACTGAAGCTTTCTTT
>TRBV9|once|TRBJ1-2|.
CASSDDGNYGYTF
TGTGCCAGCAGCGACGACGGTAACTATGGCTACACCTTC
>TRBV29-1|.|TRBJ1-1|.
CSAALSGNTEAFF
TGCAGCGCCGCCCTCTCGGGGAACACTGAAGCTTTCTTT
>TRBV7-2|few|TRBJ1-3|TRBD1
CASRQDRGSGNTIYF
TGTGCCAGCAGACAGGACAGGGGCTCTGGAAACACCATATATTTT
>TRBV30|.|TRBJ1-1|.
CAWIMRSFRVNTEAFF
TGTGCCTGGATAATGAGGTCCTTTCGGGTGAACACTGAAGCTTTCTTT
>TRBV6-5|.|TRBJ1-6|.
CASSYGPPDSSYNSPLHF
TGTGCCAGCAGTTACGGGCCCCCGGACAGCTCCTATAATTCACCCCTCCACTTT
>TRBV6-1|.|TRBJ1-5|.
CATRAEYSNQPQHF
TGTGCTACAAGGGCGGAGTATAGCAATCAGCCCCAGCATTTT
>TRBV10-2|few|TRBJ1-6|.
CASSEPVGPLHF
TGCGCCAGCAGTGAACCGGTCGGACCCCTCCACTTT
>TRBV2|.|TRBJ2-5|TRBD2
CASKNRGPREGETQYF
TGTGCCAGCAAGAACCGAGGACCCAGGGAGGGAGAGACCCAGTACTTC
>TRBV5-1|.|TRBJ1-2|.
CASTRDLNYGYTF
TGCGCCAGCACCCGGGACCTTAACTATGGCTACACCTTC
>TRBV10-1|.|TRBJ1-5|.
CASSDTGLQPQHF
TGCGCCAGCAGTGATACAGGGCTACAGCCCCAGCATTTT
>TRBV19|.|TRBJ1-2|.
CASSEAGQTYGYTF
TGTGCCAGTAGCGAAGCAGGACAAACCTATGGCTACACCTTC
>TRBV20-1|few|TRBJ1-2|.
CSAISGVGYTF
TGCAGTGCTATTTCAGGGGTCGGCTACACCTTC
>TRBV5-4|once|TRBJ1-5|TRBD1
CASSLSTGLNQPQHF
TGTGCCAGCAGCTTGTCGACAGGGCTTAATCAGCCCCAGCATTTT
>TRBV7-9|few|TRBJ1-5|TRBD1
CASSPTDRVAQHF
TGTGCCAGCAGCCCGACCGACAGGGTGGCCCAGCATTTT
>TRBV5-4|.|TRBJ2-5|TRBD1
CASSPTGTVNQETQYF
TGTGCCAGCAGCCCGACTGGGACAGTCAACCAAGAGACCCAGTACTTC
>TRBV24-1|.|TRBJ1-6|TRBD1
CATPKQGASGEDSSPLHF
TGTGCCACCCCTAAACAGGGGGCGAGTGGGGAGGATAGTTCACCCCTCCACTTT
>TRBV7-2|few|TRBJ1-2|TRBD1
CASSRDRVDLGYTF
TGTGCCAGCAGTCGGGACAGGGTAGATCTTGGCTACACCTTC
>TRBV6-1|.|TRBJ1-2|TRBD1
CASSQDRGVVRNYGYTF
TGTGCCAGCAGTCAGGACAGGGGGGTCGTAAGGAACTATGGCTACACCTTC
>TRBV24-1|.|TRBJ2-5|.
CATSDFSGIQYF
TGTGCCACCAGTGATTTTTCTGGGATTCAGTACTTC
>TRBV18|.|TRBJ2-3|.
CASSPPSLADTQYF
TGTGCCAGCTCACCACCAAGTCTCGCAGATACGCAGTATTTT
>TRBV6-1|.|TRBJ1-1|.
CASSGDSIRRLNTEAFF
TGTGCCAGCAGTGGTGACAGCATTCGGAGGCTAAACACTGAAGCTTTCTTT
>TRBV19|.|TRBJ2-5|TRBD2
CARSMGRGETQYF
TGTGCCAGAAGTATGGGGAGGGGAGAGACCCAGTACTTC
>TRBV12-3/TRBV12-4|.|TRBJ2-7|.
CASSFQGHYEQYF
TGTGCCAGCAGTTTCCAGGGACACTACGAGCAGTACTTC
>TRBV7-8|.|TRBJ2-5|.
CASRSPGLVGYQETQYF
TGTGCCAGCAGATCTCCGGGACTCGTGGGGTACCAAGAGACCCAGTACTTC
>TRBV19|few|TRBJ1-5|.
CASSILGTGNIQPQHF
TGTGCCAGTAGTATTCTGGGAACAGGGAACATTCAGCCCCAGCATTTT
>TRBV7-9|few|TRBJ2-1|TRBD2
CASSPSVRTSGGTYNEQFF
TGTGCCAGCAGCCCCAGTGTTAGGACTAGCGGGGGAACATACAATGAGCAGTTCTTC
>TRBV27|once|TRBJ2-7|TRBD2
CASSLSMASGSYEQYF
TGTGCCAGCAGTTTATCGATGGCTAGCGGGAGTTACGAGCAGTACTTC
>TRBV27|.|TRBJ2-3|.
CVSSLLGVVGTQYF
TGTGTCAGCAGTTTATTGGGGGTGGTGGGTACGCAGTATTTT
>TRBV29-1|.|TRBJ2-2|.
CSVRTGNTGELFF
TGCAGCGTTCGGACGGGGAACACCGGGGAGCTGTTTTTT
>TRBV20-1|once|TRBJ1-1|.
CSARKWGTEAFF
TGCAGTGCTAGAAAGTGGGGCACTGAAGCTTTCTTT
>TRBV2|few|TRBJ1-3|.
CASSEPRGSGNTIYF
TGTGCCAGCAGTGAGCCAAGGGGCTCTGGAAACACCATATATTTT
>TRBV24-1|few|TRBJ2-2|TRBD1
CATSDRDRNTGELFF
TGTGCCACCAGCGATCGGGACAGAAACACCGGGGAGCTGTTTTTT
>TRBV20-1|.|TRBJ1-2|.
CSARDRGNYGYTF
TGCAGTGCTAGAGACAGGGGAAACTATGGCTACACCTTC
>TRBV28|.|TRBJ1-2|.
CASSLLSYGYTF
TGTGCCAGCAGTTTATTGAGCTATGGCTACACCTTC
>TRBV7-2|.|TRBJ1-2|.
CASSPEAGGPGGYTF
TGTGCCAGCAGCCCAGAGGCGGGGGGGCCGGGGGGCTACACCTTC
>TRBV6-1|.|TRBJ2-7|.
CASSDGGTFHEQYF
TGTGCCAGCAGTGATGGCGGGACATTTCACGAGCAGTACTTC
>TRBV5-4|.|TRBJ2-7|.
CASSLVGGTLGEQYF
TGTGCCAGCAGCTTGGTGGGCGGGACCTTGGGAGAGCAGTACTTC
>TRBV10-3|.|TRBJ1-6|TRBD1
CAISRQGGDSPLHF
TGTGCCATCAGCCGACAGGGTGGGGATTCACCCCTCCACTTT
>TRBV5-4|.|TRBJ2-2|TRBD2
CASSPTSVITGELFF
TGTGCCAGCAGTCCGACTAGCGTCATAACCGGGGAGCTGTTTTTT
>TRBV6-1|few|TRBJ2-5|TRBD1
CASSGRQGPETQYF
TGTGCCAGCAGTGGCCGACAGGGCCCGGAGACCCAGTACTTC